The rows below give T cell receptor beta chains drawn from one sample of a study of blood T cell repertoires in COVID-19. Sequencing was performed with immunoSEQ multiplex PCR; in TCRdb, only in-frame clones are kept and a portion is missing. The data hold 200,000 to 250,000 clones, with around four fifths observed a single time. The sample comprised peripheral blood. These receptors all come from a man between 25 and 39 years old with active or convalescent COVID-19. Each CDR3 is given with its conserved first and last residue. A D gene is named only where the DNA matches it firmly. Clone size is shown for a subset of rows, as once, few, many or a class of expanded clone.

v_gene	abundance	j_gene	d_gene	CDR3aa	CDR3nt
TRBV18	-	TRBJ2-1	TRBD2	CASSPLEGLAGYNEQFF	TGTGCCAGCTCCCCCCTGGAGGGACTAGCGGGATACAATGAGCAGTTCTTC
TRBV20-1	few	TRBJ2-1	-	CSAPTYNEQFF	TGCAGTGCTCCCACCTACAATGAGCAGTTCTTC
TRBV27	-	TRBJ2-7	TRBD2	CASSRRDYSYEQYF	TGTGCCAGCAGTCGCCGGGACTATTCCTACGAGCAGTACTTC
TRBV2	-	TRBJ2-7	TRBD1	CASSYLGTGESYEQYF	TGTGCCAGCAGTTACCTCGGGACAGGAGAATCCTACGAGCAGTACTTC
TRBV29-1	-	TRBJ1-2	-	CSVESGLDYGYTF	TGCAGCGTTGAGTCAGGGTTGGACTATGGCTACACCTTC
TRBV13	-	TRBJ1-2	-	CASSAGQLNYGYTF	TGTGCCAGCAGCGCCGGACAGCTTAACTATGGCTACACCTTC
TRBV9	-	TRBJ1-4	TRBD1	CASSAHRGGEKLFF	TGTGCCAGCAGCGCCCACAGGGGGGGAGAAAAACTGTTTTTT
TRBV30	-	TRBJ1-4	-	CAWSKMTSVNEKLFF	TGTGCCTGGAGTAAAATGACATCGGTTAATGAAAAACTGTTTTTT
TRBV11-3	few	TRBJ1-5	-	CASSLPLAGIHSNQPQHF	TGTGCCAGCAGCTTACCATTGGCGGGAATCCATAGCAATCAGCCCCAGCATTTT
TRBV5-1	-	TRBJ1-6	-	CASSLAGDNSPLHF	TGCGCCAGCAGCTTGGCAGGGGACAATTCACCCCTCCACTTT
TRBV2	-	TRBJ1-2	-	CASSMMGLYGYTF	TGTGCCAGCAGCATGATGGGGCTCTATGGCTACACCTTC
TRBV28	-	TRBJ1-1	TRBD1	CASSPPRGDSANTEAFF	TGTGCCAGCAGTCCCCCCCGCGGGGACAGCGCGAACACTGAAGCTTTCTTT
TRBV6-5	-	TRBJ1-2	TRBD1	CASTKGALSYGYTF	TGTGCCAGCACAAAGGGGGCTTTGAGTTATGGCTACACCTTC
TRBV6-5	-	TRBJ1-2	-	CASSSSRIGYTF	TGTGCCAGCAGTTCCTCCAGGATTGGCTACACCTTC
TRBV12-3/TRBV12-4	-	TRBJ1-5	-	CASMSGNQPQHF	TGTGCCAGCATGAGTGGCAATCAGCCCCAGCATTTT
TRBV7-9	-	TRBJ2-3	TRBD2	CASSLVGGGAADTQYF	TGTGCCAGCAGCTTAGTGGGCGGGGGGGCCGCAGATACGCAGTATTTT
TRBV10-1	few	TRBJ2-1	-	CASTTVTPGCSHEQFF	TGCGCCAGCACTACCGTTACCCCGGGTTGTTCCCATGAGCAGTTCTTC
TRBV6-4	-	TRBJ2-7	-	CASQGPKKGRMRYEQYF	TGTGCCAGCCAAGGCCCCAAAAAGGGGCGGATGCGGTACGAGCAGTACTTC
TRBV4-3	-	TRBJ1-1	-	CASSPNLLTGEAFF	TGCGCCAGCAGCCCAAATCTACTTACAGGTGAAGCTTTCTTT
TRBV7-2	-	TRBJ2-7	-	CASSPQGGYEQYF	TGTGCCAGCAGCCCACAGGGGGGGTACGAGCAGTACTTC
TRBV20-1	-	TRBJ2-1	-	CSARLDNEQFF	TGCAGTGCTAGACTCGACAATGAGCAGTTCTTC
TRBV28	-	TRBJ1-5	-	CASSLEGLQPQHF	TGTGCCAGCAGCTTGGAGGGGCTTCAGCCCCAGCATTTT
TRBV6-6	few	TRBJ1-2	-	CASTPGQNYGYTF	TGTGCCAGCACTCCGGGACAAAACTATGGCTACACCTTC
TRBV28	-	TRBJ2-1	-	CASSPYPNLVRFF	TGTGCCAGCAGTCCATATCCTAATTTAGTAAGGTTCTTC
TRBV4-1	-	TRBJ1-5	-	CASAQYHSNQPQHF	TGCGCCAGCGCCCAGTACCATAGCAATCAGCCCCAGCATTTT
TRBV24-1	-	TRBJ1-2	-	CATSLGQNGYTF	TGTGCCACCAGCCTCGGACAGAATGGCTACACCTTC
TRBV6-5	-	TRBJ1-2	-	CASILGGGYTF	TGTGCCAGCATCCTAGGGGGTGGCTACACCTTC
TRBV28	-	TRBJ1-6	-	CASGVLPLHF	TGTGCCAGCGGAGTATTACCCCTCCACTTT
TRBV7-8	-	TRBJ2-1	-	CASSLAGKTSNEQFF	TGTGCCAGCAGCTTAGCGGGGAAGACTAGCAATGAGCAGTTCTTC
TRBV12-2	-	TRBJ1-6	-	CASRRYTPRPTGSPLHF	TGTGCAAGTCGCCGCTATACTCCGAGGCCGACCGGTTCACCCCTCCACTTT
TRBV20-1	-	TRBJ2-1	TRBD2	CSASLGLAYNEQFF	TGCAGTGCTAGTCTGGGACTAGCCTACAATGAGCAGTTCTTC
TRBV29-1	-	TRBJ1-5	-	CSVAWTLDQPQHF	TGCAGCGTTGCGTGGACACTGGATCAGCCCCAGCATTTT
TRBV28	-	TRBJ1-2	-	CASFPGGAGGRRGYTF	TGTGCCAGCTTCCCCGGCGGGGCCGGCGGCCGTCGGGGCTACACCTTC
TRBV29-1	-	TRBJ2-3	-	CSVKTAADTQYF	TGCAGCGTGAAGACAGCTGCAGATACGCAGTATTTT
TRBV19	-	TRBJ1-6	TRBD1	CASSTPGQTYSPLHF	TGTGCCAGTAGTACTCCGGGACAGACGTATTCACCCCTCCACTTT
TRBV7-7	-	TRBJ1-1	TRBD1	CASSLDRGTEAFF	TGTGCCAGCAGCTTAGACAGGGGTACTGAAGCTTTCTTT
TRBV9	once	TRBJ1-2	-	CASSVIAYGYTF	TGTGCCAGCAGCGTAATAGCCTATGGCTACACCTTC
TRBV18	once	TRBJ2-5	-	CASSPPGGTQYF	TGTGCCAGCTCCCCTCCCGGGGGGACCCAGTACTTC
TRBV18	-	TRBJ1-6	-	CASSPIHSYNSPLHF	TGTGCCAGCTCACCGATACACAGCTATAATTCACCCCTCCACTTT
TRBV5-1	-	TRBJ2-5	TRBD2	CASSSREGQETQYF	TGCGCCAGCAGCTCGAGGGAGGGGCAAGAGACCCAGTACTTC
TRBV30	-	TRBJ1-2	-	CAWASSGNPLRGYTF	TGTGCCTGGGCGAGCTCAGGTAACCCCCTCAGGGGCTACACCTTC
TRBV7-3	-	TRBJ1-1	TRBD1	CASSPRGRGTEAFF	TGTGCCAGCAGCCCCAGGGGGCGAGGGACTGAAGCTTTCTTT
TRBV14	-	TRBJ1-1	TRBD1	CASSRDRQSPEAFF	TGTGCCAGCAGCCGGGACAGGCAAAGCCCCGAAGCTTTCTTT
TRBV18	-	TRBJ2-1	-	CASSPEGPGTYNEQFF	TGTGCCAGCTCACCAGAGGGCCCCGGGACCTACAATGAGCAGTTCTTC
TRBV7-2	few	TRBJ1-4	TRBD1	CASRTGAINEKLFF	TGTGCCAGCCGGACAGGGGCGATTAATGAAAAACTGTTTTTT
TRBV19	-	TRBJ2-1	TRBD2	CASSSVAGGQNEQFF	TGTGCCAGTAGTAGCGTAGCGGGAGGACAAAATGAGCAGTTCTTC
TRBV7-9	-	TRBJ1-2	TRBD1	CASSPPTGWVLGYTF	TGTGCCAGCAGCCCCCCGACAGGGTGGGTCTTGGGCTACACCTTC
TRBV27	-	TRBJ2-7	-	CASSFLTGVRIPYEQYF	TGTGCCAGCAGTTTTCTGACGGGGGTCAGGATCCCCTACGAGCAGTACTTC
TRBV15	-	TRBJ1-4	-	CATSEAGRGEEKLFF	TGTGCCACCAGCGAGGCAGGGAGGGGGGAAGAAAAACTGTTTTTT
TRBV3-1/TRBV3-2	-	TRBJ1-1	TRBD1	CASSQGQGSTEAFF	TGTGCCAGCAGCCAAGGACAGGGCTCCACTGAAGCTTTCTTT
TRBV27	few	TRBJ2-7	-	CASKNRGGVYEQYF	TGTGCCAGCAAGAACAGGGGCGGGGTGTACGAGCAGTACTTC
TRBV7-8	-	TRBJ1-6	-	CASSLEGLLYNSPLHF	TGTGCCAGCAGCTTAGAGGGACTTCTCTATAATTCACCCCTCCACTTT
TRBV6-5	-	TRBJ2-1	TRBD2	CASSYSPSGGANEQFF	TGTGCCAGCAGTTACTCGCCTAGCGGGGGGGCAAATGAGCAGTTCTTC
TRBV6-1	-	TRBJ2-3	-	CASSERQALMDTQYF	TGTGCCAGCAGTGAAAGACAGGCCTTAATGGATACGCAGTATTTT
TRBV7-2	-	TRBJ2-7	TRBD2	CASSTNAGGTYEQYF	TGTGCCAGCAGCACAAACGCGGGAGGGACCTACGAGCAGTACTTC